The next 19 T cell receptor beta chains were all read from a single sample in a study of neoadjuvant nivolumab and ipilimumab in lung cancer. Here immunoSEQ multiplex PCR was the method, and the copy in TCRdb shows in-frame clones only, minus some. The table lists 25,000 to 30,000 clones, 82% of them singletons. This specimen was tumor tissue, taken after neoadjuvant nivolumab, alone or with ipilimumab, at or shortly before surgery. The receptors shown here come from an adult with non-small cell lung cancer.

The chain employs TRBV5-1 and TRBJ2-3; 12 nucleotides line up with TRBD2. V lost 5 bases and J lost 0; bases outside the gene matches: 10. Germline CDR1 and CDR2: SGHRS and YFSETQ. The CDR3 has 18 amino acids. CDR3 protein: CASRNLAGGISSTDTQYF. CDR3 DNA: TGCGCCAGCAGGAACCTAGCGGGAGGGATTTCTAGCACAGATACGCAGTATTTT.

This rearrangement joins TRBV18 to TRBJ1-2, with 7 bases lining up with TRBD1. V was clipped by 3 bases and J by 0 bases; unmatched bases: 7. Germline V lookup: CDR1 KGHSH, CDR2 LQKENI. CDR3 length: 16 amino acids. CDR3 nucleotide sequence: TGTGCCAGCTCACCTTCTGGACAGGCAACTAACTATGGCTACACCTTC. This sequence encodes CASSPSGQATNYGYTF.

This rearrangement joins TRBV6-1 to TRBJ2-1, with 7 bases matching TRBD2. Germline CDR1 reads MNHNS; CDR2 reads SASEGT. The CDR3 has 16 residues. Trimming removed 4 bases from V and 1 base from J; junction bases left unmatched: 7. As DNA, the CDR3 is TGTGCCAGCAGTGGCGGGGGTCTGAGATCCTACAATGAGCAGTTCTTC. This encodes CASSGGGLRSYNEQFF.

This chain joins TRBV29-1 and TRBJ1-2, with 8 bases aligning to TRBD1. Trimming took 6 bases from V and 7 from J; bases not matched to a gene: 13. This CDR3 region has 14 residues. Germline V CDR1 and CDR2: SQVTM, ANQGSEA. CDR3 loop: CSVSSQGEGGGYTF. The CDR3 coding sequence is TGCAGCGTCTCATCACAGGGGGAGGGAGGTGGCTACACCTTC. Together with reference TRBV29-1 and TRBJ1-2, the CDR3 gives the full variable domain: SAVISQKPSRDICQRGTSLTIQCQVDSQVTMMFWYRQQPGQSLTLIATANQGSEATYESGFVIDKFPISRPNLTFSTLTVSNMSPEDSSIYLCSVSSQGEGGGYTFGSGTRLTVV.

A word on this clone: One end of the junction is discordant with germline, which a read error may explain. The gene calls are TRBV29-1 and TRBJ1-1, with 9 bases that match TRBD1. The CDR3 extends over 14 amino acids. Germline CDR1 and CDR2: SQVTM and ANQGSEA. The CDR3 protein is CSAEKDRGNTEAFF. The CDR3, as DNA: TGCAGCGCTGAAAAGGACAGGGGGAACACTGAAGCTTTCTTT.

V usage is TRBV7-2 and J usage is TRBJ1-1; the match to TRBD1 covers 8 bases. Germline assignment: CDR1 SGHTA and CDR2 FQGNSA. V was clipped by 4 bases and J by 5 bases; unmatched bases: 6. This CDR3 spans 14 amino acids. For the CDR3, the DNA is TGTGCCAGCAGCTCGCGGACAGGGACGACTGAAGCTTTCTTT. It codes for CASSSRTGTTEAFF.

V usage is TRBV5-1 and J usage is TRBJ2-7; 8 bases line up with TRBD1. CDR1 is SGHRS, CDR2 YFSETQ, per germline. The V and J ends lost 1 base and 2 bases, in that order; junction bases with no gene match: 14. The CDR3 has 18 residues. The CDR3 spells CASSLSLKGQDIAYEQYF. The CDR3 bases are TGCGCCAGCAGCTTGTCGTTGAAGGGACAGGATATAGCCTACGAGCAGTACTTC.

CDR3 nucleotides: TGTGCCCCAGGGGGACACTCCTACGAGCAGTACTTC. Translated: CAPGGHSYEQYF. The chain carries TRBV2 and TRBJ2-7; TRBD1 aligns across 7 bases. Germline-derived CDR1 and CDR2 are SNHLY and FYNNEI. V was pared by 11 bases and J by 0 bases, with 4 bases of the junction left unmatched. CDR3 length equals 12 residues.

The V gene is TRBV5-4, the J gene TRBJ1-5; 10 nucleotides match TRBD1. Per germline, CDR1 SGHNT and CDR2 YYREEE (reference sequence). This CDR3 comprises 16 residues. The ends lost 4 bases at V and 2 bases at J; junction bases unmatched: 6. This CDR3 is CASSNGQGGRNQPQHF. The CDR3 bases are TGTGCCAGCAGCAACGGACAGGGGGGACGCAATCAGCCCCAGCATTTT.

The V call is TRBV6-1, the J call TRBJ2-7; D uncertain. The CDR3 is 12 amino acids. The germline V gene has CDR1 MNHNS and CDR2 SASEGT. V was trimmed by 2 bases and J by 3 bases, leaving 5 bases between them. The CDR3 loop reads CASSEPVYEQYF. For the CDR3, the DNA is TGTGCCAGCAGTGAACCCGTCTACGAGCAGTACTTC.

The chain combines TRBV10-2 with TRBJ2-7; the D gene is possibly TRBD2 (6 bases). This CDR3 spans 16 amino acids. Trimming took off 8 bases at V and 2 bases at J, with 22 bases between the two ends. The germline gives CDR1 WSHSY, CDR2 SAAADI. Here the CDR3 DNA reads TGCGCCAGCCTCGTTGAGAGAAGCGGGTCACCCTACGAGCAGTACTTC. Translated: CASLVERSGSPYEQYF.

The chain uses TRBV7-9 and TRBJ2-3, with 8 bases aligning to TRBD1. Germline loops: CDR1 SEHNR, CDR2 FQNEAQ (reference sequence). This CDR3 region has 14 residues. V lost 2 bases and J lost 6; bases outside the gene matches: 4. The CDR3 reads CASSLTGGVDTQYF. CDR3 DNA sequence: TGTGCCAGCAGCTTAACAGGGGGAGTTGATACGCAGTATTTT.

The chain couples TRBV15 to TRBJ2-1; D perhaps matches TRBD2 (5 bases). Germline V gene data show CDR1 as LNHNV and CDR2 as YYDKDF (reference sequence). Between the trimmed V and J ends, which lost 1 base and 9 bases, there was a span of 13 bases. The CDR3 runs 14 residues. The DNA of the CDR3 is TGTGCCACCAGCAGAGTTCGTCGGGCGGGTGAGCAGTTCTTC. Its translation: CATSRVRRAGEQFF. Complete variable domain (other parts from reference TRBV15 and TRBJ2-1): DAMVIQNPRYQVTQFGKPVTLSCSQTLNHNVMYWYQQKSSQAPKLLFHYYDKDFNNEADTPDNFQSRRPNTSFCFLDIRSPGLGDTAMYLCATSRVRRAGEQFFGPGTRLTVL.

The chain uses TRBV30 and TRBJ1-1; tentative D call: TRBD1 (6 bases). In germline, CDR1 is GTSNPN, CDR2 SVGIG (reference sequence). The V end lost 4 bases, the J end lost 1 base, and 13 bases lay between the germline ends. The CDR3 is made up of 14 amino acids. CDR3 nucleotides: TGTGCCTGGAAGCTTATGACAGGGAACACTGAAGCTTTCTTT. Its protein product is CAWKLMTGNTEAFF.

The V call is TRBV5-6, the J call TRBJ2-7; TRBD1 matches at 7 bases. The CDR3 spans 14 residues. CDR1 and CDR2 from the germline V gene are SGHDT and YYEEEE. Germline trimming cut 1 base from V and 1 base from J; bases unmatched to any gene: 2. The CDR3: CASSLWDRSYEQYF. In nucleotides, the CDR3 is TGTGCCAGCAGCTTGTGGGACAGATCCTACGAGCAGTACTTC.

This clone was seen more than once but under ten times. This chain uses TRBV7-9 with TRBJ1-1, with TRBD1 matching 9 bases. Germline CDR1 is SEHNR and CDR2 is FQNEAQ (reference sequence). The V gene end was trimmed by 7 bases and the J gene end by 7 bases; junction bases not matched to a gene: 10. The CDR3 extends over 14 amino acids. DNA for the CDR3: TGTGCCAGCAAGGTACACGACAGGGGGGGTGAAGCTTTCTTT. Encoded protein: CASKVHDRGGEAFF.

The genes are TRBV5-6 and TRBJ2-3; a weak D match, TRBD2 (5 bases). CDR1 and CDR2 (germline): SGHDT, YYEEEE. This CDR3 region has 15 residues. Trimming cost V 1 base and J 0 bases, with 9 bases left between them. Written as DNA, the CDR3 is TGTGCCAGCAGCTTGATTAGCGACAGCACAGATACGCAGTATTTT. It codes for CASSLISDSTDTQYF. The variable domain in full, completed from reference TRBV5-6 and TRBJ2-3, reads DAGVTQSPTHLIKTRGQQVTLRCSPKSGHDTVSWYQQALGQGPQFIFQYYEEEERQRGNFPDRFSGHQFPNYSSELNVNALLLGDSALYLCASSLISDSTDTQYFGPGTRLTVL.

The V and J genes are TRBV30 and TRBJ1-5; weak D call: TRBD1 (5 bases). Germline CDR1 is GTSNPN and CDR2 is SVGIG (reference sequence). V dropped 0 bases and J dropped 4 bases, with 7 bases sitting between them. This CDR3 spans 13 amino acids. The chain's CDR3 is CAWSVQENQPQHF. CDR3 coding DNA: TGTGCCTGGAGTGTACAGGAAAATCAGCCCCAGCATTTT.

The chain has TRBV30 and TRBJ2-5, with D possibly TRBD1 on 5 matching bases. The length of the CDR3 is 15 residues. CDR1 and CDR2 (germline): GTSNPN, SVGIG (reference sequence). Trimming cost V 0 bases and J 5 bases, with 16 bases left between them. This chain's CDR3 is CAWSVSRQKKETQYF. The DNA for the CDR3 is TGTGCCTGGAGTGTTTCACGACAGAAAAAGGAGACCCAGTACTTC.